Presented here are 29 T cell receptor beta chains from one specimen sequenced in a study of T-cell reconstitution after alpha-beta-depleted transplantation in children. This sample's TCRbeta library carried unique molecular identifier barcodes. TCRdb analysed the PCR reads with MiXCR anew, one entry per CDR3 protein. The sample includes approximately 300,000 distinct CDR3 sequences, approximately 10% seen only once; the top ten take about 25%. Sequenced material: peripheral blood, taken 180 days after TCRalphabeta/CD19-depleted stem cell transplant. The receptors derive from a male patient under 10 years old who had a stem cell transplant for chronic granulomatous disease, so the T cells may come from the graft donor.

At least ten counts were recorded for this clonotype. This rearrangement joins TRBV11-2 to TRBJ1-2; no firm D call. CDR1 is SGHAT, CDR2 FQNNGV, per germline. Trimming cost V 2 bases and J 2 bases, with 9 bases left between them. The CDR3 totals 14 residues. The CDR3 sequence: CASSLSTGNYGYTF. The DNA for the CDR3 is TGTGCCAGCAGCTTAAGTACGGGGAACTATGGCTACACCTTC. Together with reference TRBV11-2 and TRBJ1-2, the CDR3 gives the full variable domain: EAGVAQSPRYKIIEKRQSVAFWCNPISGHATLYWYQQILGQGPKLLIQFQNNGVVDDSQLPKDRFSAERLKGVDSTLKIQPAKLEDSAVYLCASSLSTGNYGYTFGSGTRLTVV.

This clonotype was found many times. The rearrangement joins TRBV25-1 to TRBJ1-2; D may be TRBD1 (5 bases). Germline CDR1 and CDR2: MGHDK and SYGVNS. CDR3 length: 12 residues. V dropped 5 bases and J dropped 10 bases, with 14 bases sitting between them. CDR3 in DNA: TGTGCCAGCAGTCTTGACAGAACCCACTACACCTTC. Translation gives CASSLDRTHYTF.

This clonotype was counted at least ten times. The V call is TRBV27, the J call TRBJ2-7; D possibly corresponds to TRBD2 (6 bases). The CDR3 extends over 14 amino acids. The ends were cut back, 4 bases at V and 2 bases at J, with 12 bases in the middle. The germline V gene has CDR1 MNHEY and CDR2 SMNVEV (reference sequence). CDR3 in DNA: TGTGCCAGCAGTTGGGGAGGCCAGCCCTACGAGCAGTACTTC. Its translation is CASSWGGQPYEQYF.

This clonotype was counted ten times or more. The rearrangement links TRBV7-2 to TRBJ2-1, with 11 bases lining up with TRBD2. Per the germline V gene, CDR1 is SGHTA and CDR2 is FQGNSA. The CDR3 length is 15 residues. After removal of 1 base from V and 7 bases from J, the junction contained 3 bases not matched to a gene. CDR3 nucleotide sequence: TGTGCCAGCAGCTTAGAACTAGCGGGAGTAAATGAGCAGTTCTTC. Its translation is CASSLELAGVNEQFF. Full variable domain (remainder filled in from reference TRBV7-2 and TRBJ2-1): GAGVSQSPSNKVTEKGKDVELRCDPISGHTALYWYRQSLGQGLEFLIYFQGNSAPDKSGLPSDRFSAERTGGSVSTLTIQRTQQEDSAVYLCASSLELAGVNEQFFGPGTRLTVL.

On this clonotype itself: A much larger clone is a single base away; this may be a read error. CDR3: CASSPALARAGELLF. DNA for the CDR3: TGCGCCAGCAGCCCAGCCCTCGCTAGGGCTGGGGAGCTGCTTTTT. The chain couples TRBV5-1 to TRBJ2-2, with D maybe TRBD2 (5 bases). The CDR3 extends over 15 amino acids. Germline CDR1 SGHRS, CDR2 YFSETQ.

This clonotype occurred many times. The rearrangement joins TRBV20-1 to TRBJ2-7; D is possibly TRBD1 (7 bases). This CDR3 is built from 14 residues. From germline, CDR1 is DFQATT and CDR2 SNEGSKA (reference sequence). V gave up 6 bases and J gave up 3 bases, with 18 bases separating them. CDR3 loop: CSARGDNSLYEQYF. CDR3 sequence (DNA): TGCAGTGCCAGGGGGGACAACAGTCTCTACGAGCAGTACTTC.

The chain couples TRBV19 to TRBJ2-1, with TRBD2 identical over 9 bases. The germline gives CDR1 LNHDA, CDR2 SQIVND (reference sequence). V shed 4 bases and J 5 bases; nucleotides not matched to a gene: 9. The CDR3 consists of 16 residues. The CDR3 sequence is CASSTRGGLGDNEQFF. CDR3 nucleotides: TGTGCCAGTAGTACGCGGGGGGGCCTAGGAGACAATGAGCAGTTCTTC.

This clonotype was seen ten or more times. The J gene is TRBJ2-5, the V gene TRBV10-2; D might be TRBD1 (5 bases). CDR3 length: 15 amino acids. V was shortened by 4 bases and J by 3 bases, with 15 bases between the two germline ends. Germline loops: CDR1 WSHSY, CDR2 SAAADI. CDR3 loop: CASSVPTRTKETQYF. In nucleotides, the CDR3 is TGCGCCAGCAGTGTCCCGACACGGACAAAAGAGACCCAGTACTTC.

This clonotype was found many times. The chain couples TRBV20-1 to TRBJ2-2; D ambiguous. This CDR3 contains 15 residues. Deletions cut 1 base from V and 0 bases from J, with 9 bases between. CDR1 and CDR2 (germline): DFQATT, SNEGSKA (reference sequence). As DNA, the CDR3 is TGCAGTGCTAGAGCTGACCCCGCGAACACCGGGGAGCTGTTTTTT. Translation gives CSARADPANTGELFF.

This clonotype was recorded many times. The CDR3: CASSFDRRVYTGELFF. CDR3 in DNA: TGTGCCAGCAGCTTTGATCGTAGGGTATACACCGGGGAGCTGTTTTTT. The rearrangement uses TRBV5-5 and TRBJ2-2; no clear D gene. V lost 2 bases to trimming and J lost 3 bases, with 14 bases between them. The V gene's germline CDR1 is SGHKS and CDR2 YYEKEE (reference sequence). CDR3 length: 16 residues.

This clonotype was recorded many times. CDR3 DNA: TGCAGCGTTGAATCCACAGATACGCAGTATTTT. Its protein product is CSVESTDTQYF. The V and J genes are TRBV29-1 and TRBJ2-3; unclear D gene. The germline V and J ends were trimmed by 2 bases and 2 bases, with 2 bases remaining between them. Germline V gene sequence: CDR1 SQVTM, CDR2 ANQGSEA. CDR3 length equals 11 residues.

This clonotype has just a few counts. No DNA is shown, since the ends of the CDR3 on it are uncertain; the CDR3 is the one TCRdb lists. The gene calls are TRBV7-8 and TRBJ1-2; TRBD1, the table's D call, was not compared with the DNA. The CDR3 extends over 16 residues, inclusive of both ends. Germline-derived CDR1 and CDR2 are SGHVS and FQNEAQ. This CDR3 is CASSLEWGQGSYGDTF.

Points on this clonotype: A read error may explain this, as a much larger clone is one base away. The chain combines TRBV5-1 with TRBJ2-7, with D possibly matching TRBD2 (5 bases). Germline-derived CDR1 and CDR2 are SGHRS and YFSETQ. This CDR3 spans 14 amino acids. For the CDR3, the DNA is TGCGCCAGCAGCTTGGGGGAGTCGTGGGTTGAGCAGAACTTC. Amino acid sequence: CASSLGESWVEQNF.

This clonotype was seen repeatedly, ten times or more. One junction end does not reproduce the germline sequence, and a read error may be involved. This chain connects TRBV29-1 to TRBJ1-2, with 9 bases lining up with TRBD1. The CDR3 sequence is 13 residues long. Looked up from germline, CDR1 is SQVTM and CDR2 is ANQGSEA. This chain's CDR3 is CSGQKGTGTGSDF. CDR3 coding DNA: TGCAGCGGACAGAAAGGTACCGGGACAGGGAGCGACTTC.

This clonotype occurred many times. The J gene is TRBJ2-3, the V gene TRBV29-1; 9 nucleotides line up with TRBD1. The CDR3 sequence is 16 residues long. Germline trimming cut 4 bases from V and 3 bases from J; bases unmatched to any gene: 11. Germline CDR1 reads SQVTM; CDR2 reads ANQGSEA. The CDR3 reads CSVVPRDRVRTDTQYF. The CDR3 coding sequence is TGCAGCGTTGTGCCCCGGGACAGGGTGAGAACAGATACGCAGTATTTT.

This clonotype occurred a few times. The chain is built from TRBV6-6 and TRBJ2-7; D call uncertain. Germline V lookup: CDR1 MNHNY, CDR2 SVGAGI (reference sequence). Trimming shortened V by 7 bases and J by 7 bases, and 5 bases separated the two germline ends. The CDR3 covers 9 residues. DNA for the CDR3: TGTGCCAGCATTCAAGAGCAGTACTTC. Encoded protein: CASIQEQYF.

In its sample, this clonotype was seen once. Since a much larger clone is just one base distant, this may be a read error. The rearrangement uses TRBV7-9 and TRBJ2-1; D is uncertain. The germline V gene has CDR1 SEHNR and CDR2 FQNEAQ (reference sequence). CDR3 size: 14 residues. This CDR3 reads CASSSQDPYNGQFF. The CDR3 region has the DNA TGTGCCAGCAGCTCCCAGGATCCTTACAATGGGCAGTTCTTC. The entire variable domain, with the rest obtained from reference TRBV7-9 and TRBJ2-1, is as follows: DTGVSQNPRHKITKRGQNVTFRCDPISEHNRLYWYRQTLGQGPEFLTYFQNEAQLEKSRLLSDRFSAERPKGSFSTLEIQRTEQGDSAMYLCASSSQDPYNGQFFGPGTRLTVL.

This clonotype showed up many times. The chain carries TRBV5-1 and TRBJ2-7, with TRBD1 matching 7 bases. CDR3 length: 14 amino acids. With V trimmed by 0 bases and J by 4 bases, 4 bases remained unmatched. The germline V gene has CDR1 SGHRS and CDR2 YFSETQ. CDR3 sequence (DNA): TGCGCCAGCAGCTTGGCCGGGGACAGATACGAGCAGTACTTC. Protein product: CASSLAGDRYEQYF.

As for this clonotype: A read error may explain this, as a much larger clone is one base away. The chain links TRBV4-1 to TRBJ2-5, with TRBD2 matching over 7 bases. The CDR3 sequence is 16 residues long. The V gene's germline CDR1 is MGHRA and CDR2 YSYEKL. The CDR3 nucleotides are TGCGCCAGCACCCAAGATTTTCCCAGCGGGGTAGAGACCCAGTACTTC. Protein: CASTQDFPSGVETQYF.

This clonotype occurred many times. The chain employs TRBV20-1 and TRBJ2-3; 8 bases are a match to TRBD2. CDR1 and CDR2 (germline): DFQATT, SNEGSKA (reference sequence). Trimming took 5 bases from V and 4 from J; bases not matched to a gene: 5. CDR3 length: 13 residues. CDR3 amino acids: CSASGGPPDTQYF. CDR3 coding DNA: TGCAGTGCTTCGGGGGGGCCGCCAGATACGCAGTATTTT.

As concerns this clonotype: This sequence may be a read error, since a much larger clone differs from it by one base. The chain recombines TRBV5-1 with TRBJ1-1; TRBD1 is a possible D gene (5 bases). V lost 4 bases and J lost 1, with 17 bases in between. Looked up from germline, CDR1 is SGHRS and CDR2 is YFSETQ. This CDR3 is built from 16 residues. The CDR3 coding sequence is TGCGCCAGCAGCCTCAGGGTAACAGGTACGAACACTGAAGCTTTCTTT. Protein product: CASSLRVTGTNTEAFF. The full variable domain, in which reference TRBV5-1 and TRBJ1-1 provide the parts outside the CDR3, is KAGVTQTPRYLIKTRGQQVTLSCSPISGHRSVSWYQQTPGQGLQFLFEYFSETQRNKGNFPGRFSGRQFSNSRSEMNVSTLELGDSALYLCASSLRVTGTNTEAFFGQGTRLTVV.

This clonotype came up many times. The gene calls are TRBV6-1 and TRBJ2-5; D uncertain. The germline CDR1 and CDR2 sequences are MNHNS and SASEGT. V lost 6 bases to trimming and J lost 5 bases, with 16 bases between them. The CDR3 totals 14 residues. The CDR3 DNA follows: TGTGCCAGCAGCCAGGCACCGAGGACGGAGACCCAGTACTTC. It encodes CASSQAPRTETQYF.

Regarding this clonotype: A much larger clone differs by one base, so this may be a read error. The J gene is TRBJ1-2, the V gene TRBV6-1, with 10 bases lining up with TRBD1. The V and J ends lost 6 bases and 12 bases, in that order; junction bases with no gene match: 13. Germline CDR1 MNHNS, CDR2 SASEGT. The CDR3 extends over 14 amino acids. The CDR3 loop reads CASSPGTGVWGDTF. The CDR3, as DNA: TGTGCCAGCAGCCCCGGGACAGGGGTCTGGGGCGACACCTTC.

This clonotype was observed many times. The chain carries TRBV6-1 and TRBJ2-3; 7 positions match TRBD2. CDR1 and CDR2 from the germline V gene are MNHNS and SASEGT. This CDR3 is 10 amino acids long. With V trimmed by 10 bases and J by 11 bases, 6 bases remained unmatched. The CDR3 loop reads CATWEGRQYF. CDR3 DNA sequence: TGTGCCACCTGGGAGGGGCGGCAGTATTTT.

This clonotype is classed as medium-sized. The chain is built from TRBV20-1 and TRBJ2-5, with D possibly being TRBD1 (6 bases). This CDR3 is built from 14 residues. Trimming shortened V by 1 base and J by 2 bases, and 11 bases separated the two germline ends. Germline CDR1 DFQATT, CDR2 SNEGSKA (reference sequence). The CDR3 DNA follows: TGCAGTGCTAGAGCGCCAGGACAGCAAGAGACCCAGTACTTC. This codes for CSARAPGQQETQYF.

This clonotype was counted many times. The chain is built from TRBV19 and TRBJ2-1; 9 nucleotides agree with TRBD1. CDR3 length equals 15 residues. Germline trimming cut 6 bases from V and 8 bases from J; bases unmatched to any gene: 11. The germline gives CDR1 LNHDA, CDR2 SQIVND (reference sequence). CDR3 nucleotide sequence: TGTGCCAGTAGGACCGGGACAGGGCGTTTGGATGAGCAGTTCTTC. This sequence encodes CASRTGTGRLDEQFF.

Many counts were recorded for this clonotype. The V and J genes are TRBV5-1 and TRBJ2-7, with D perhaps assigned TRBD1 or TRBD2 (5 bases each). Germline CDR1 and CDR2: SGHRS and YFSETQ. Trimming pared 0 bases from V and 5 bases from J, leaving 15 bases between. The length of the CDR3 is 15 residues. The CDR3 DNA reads TGCGCCAGCAGCTTGGCCGTTGGGGGATTGGACGAGCAGTACTTC. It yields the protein CASSLAVGGLDEQYF.

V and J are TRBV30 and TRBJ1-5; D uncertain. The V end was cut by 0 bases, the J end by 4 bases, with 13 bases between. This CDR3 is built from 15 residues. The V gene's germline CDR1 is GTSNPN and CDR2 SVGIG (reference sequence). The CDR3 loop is CAWSVQSARNQPQHF. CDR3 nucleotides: TGTGCCTGGAGTGTACAATCCGCGAGGAATCAGCCCCAGCATTTT. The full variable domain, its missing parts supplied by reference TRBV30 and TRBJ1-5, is SQTIHQWPATLVQPVGSPLSLECTVEGTSNPNLYWYRQAAGRGLQLLFYSVGIGQISSEVPQNLSASRPQDRQFILSSKKLLLSDSGFYLCAWSVQSARNQPQHFGDGTRLSIL.

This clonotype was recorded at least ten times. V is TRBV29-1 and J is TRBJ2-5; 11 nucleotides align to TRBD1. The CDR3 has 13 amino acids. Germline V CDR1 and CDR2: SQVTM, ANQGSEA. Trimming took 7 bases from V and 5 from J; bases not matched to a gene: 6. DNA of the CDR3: TGCAGCGCCAGGACAGGGGGCTTGGAGACCCAGTACTTC. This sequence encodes CSARTGGLETQYF.